A single sample is the source of the 8 T cell receptor beta chains below, sequenced in a study of T-cell reconstitution after alpha-beta-depleted transplantation in children. This sample's TCRbeta library carried unique molecular identifier barcodes. TCRdb called the PCR reads again in MiXCR, with one record for every CDR3 protein. The sample holds around 600,000 distinct CDR3 sequences, 16% seen once. The material was PBMCs from the stem cell graft donor, obtained from the stem cell graft. These receptors all come from a human donor who donated a stem cell graft to a child with acute myeloid leukemia.

This chain joins TRBV5-1 and TRBJ2-2, with D unclear. V lost 4 bases to trimming and J lost 2 bases, with 15 bases between them. The germline V gene has CDR1 SGHRS and CDR2 YFSETQ. The CDR3 consists of 16 residues. The DNA for the CDR3 is TGCGCCAGCAGCGATATCAACGGACCCAACACCGGGGAGCTGTTTTTT. This translates into CASSDINGPNTGELFF.

V and J are TRBV7-9 and TRBJ1-5; D remains unclear. CDR1 and CDR2 (germline): SEHNR, FQNEAQ (reference sequence). V was cut by 1 base and J by 1 base, with 8 bases left in between. The CDR3 totals 15 residues. CDR3 loop: CASSLGTQSNQPQHF. CDR3 bases: TGTGCCAGCAGCTTAGGGACTCAGAGCAATCAGCCCCAGCATTTT.

This clonotype was detected ten times or more. J is TRBJ1-5 and V is TRBV5-5; unclear D gene. V was shortened by 1 base and J by 1 base, with 3 bases between the two germline ends. CDR3 size: 13 residues. CDR1 and CDR2 from the germline V gene are SGHKS and YYEKEE (reference sequence). The CDR3 here is CASSLTSNQPQHF. The DNA of the CDR3 is TGTGCCAGCAGCTTGACAAGCAATCAGCCCCAGCATTTT.

This clonotype was counted ten times or more. The chain links TRBV20-1 to TRBJ2-1, with 8 bases aligning to TRBD1. Germline CDR1 is DFQATT and CDR2 is SNEGSKA (reference sequence). The CDR3 spans 11 residues. CDR3 residues: CRGQGNNEQFF. Here the CDR3 DNA reads TGCAGAGGACAGGGTAACAATGAGCAGTTCTTC.

This clonotype was counted only a few times. The chain carries TRBV7-9 and TRBJ1-3; no firm D call. The V and J ends lost 5 bases and 0 bases respectively, with 14 bases between them. The CDR3 is 16 amino acids. Looked up from germline, CDR1 is SEHNR and CDR2 is FQNEAQ (reference sequence). Here the CDR3 DNA reads TGTGCCAGCAGCATTTCGACCCTCCGCTCTGGAAACACCATATATTTT. Protein product: CASSISTLRSGNTIYF.

This clonotype appeared a few times. This chain uses TRBV27 with TRBJ1-5; D is undetermined. Germline V gene sequence: CDR1 MNHEY, CDR2 SMNVEV (reference sequence). Trimming stripped 5 bases from V and 2 bases from J, with 16 bases between. This CDR3 is 16 amino acids long. CDR3 sequence: CASSPLGESGNQPQHF. The CDR3, as DNA: TGTGCCAGCAGTCCCCTCGGTGAGAGCGGCAATCAGCCCCAGCATTTT.

Here the CDR3 reads CASSAPRELFF. As DNA, the CDR3 is TGTGCCAGCAGCGCACCGAGGGAGCTGTTTTTT. V usage is TRBV11-2 and J usage is TRBJ2-2; D is undetermined. Trimming shortened V by 5 bases and J by 9 bases, and 7 bases separated the two germline ends. CDR1 SGHAT and CDR2 FQNNGV come from the germline V gene. This CDR3 is 11 amino acids long.

This clonotype was seen a handful of times. The chain couples TRBV7-9 to TRBJ1-1; D is perhaps TRBD1 (6 bases). This CDR3 is built from 16 residues. Germline values: CDR1 SEHNR, CDR2 FQNEAQ (reference sequence). The V end was cut by 3 bases, the J end by 4 bases, with 18 bases between. This CDR3 reads CASSLLMGGARTEAFF. As DNA, the CDR3 is TGTGCCAGCAGCTTGCTCATGGGGGGGGCGCGCACTGAAGCTTTCTTT.